This T cell receptor beta chain was identified during a study of Graves' ophthalmopathy and Graves' hyperthyroidism. Ophthalmopathic donors had moderate-to-severe activity, CAS ≥3 and NOSPECS ≥4, with disease that had lasted under 3 months. No donor had other autoimmune disease, uncontrolled infection, pregnancy or lactation. A roughly 9.3 ml volume of fresh peripheral blood provided the PBMCs. This clonotype was detected many times. Amplification of TCR beta CDR3 regions used RNA transcripts. Investigators did first-round RT-PCR with HTBI primers, then second-round multiplex PCR. In TCRdb, the multiplex PCR reads were re-called with MiXCR into one record per CDR3 protein. The table includes about 700,000 distinct CDR3 sequences, roughly 39% detected once. Germline values: CDR1 ENHRY, CDR2 SYGVKD. V lost 3 bases and J lost 2; bases outside the gene matches: 5. CDR3 size: 15 residues.

The sequence derives from an adult man with Graves' ophthalmopathy. Specimen: peripheral blood. This chain connects TRBV10-3 to TRBJ2-5; 8 bases fit TRBD2. This CDR3 is CAISERRGAQETQYF. The DNA of the CDR3 is TGTGCCATCAGTGAAAGGCGGGGGGCACAAGAGACCCAGTACTTC.